This TCR beta chain was found in a study of blood T cells in healthy people across ages. Study at large: The template switching approach captured approximately one barcoded beta molecule for every two T cells.

The V end was cut by 2 bases, the J end by 2 bases, with 11 bases between. The CDR3 is made up of 15 amino acids. Germline V gives CDR1 SGHRS, CDR2 YFSETQ. This clonotype was found a few times. Its target is not known. Each sample used at least 6 million PBMCs. Per sample, at least 6 micrograms of total RNA were extracted. Findings and caveats of the study: Comparison with aged donors showed that long-lived donors had more naive CD4+ cells and higher diversity.

Primed by a sample-barcoded 5' primer and a J-beta primer mix, a second PCR proceeded for about 6 to 11 cycles. TCRdb redid the calling of the 5' RACE reads with MiXCR, one entry per CDR3 protein. In the table there are about 680,000 distinct CDR3 sequences, 49% of which are singletons. The TCR comes from a woman aged 60-70 years in good health. Sequenced sample: blood. The chain couples TRBV5-1 to TRBJ2-4; D possibly corresponds to TRBD1 (5 bases). Here the CDR3 DNA reads TGCGCCAGCAGCTTTCAGGGCGAAACCAAAAACATTCAGTACTTC. Protein: CASSFQGETKNIQYF.